These 9 T cell receptor beta chains share one sample of origin, sequenced in a study of shared clonotypes between healthy human individuals. The protocol was immunoSEQ multiplex PCR, while the TCRdb copy is restricted to in-frame clones and leaves out a portion. This table has approximately 1.9 million clones, 90% to 95% appearing once. The naive CD8 subset, CD45RO-negative cells positively selected for CCR7, excluded terminally differentiated effector memory CD45RA+ cells. Sequenced: naive CD8+ T cells from PBMCs. All receptors derive from a man younger than 30 in good health. Some clones in this sample may be carry-over from other donors' samples.

The V gene is TRBV2, the J gene TRBJ2-5; TRBD2 matches 10 bases. J lost 0 bases, V lost 4 bases, and 2 bases had no gene match. The CDR3 loop spans 15 amino acids. Germline values: CDR1 SNHLY, CDR2 FYNNEI. CDR3 residues: CASSGLAGHQETQYF. As DNA, the CDR3 is TGTGCCAGCAGTGGACTAGCGGGCCACCAAGAGACCCAGTACTTC.

This clone was detected only once. This chain connects TRBV7-6 to TRBJ2-3, with 7 bases lining up with TRBD2. CDR1 and CDR2 from the germline V gene are SGHVS and FNYEAQ. V was pared by 0 bases and J by 2 bases, with 5 bases of the junction left unmatched. The CDR3 loop spans 16 amino acids. Here the CDR3 reads CASSLARGGTTDTQYF. CDR3 nucleotide sequence: TGTGCCAGCAGCTTAGCGCGGGGAGGGACCACAGATACGCAGTATTTT. The full variable domain, rest sourced from reference TRBV7-6 and TRBJ2-3, is GAGVSQSPRYKVTKRGQDVALRCDPISGHVSLYWYRQALGQGPEFLTYFNYEAQQDKSGLPNDRFSAERPEGSISTLTIQRTEQRDSAMYRCASSLARGGTTDTQYFGPGTRLTVL.

This clone was seen only once. The gene calls are TRBV27 and TRBJ1-1; the D is unclear. Between the trimmed V and J ends, which lost 3 bases and 1 base, there was a span of 9 bases. CDR3 length: 14 residues. Germline CDR1 MNHEY, CDR2 SMNVEV (reference sequence). The CDR3 sequence is CASSLSGSNTEAFF. Written as DNA, the CDR3 is TGTGCCAGCAGTTTGAGTGGGTCGAACACTGAAGCTTTCTTT.

The chain carries TRBV4-3 and TRBJ2-1; D perhaps matches TRBD1 (7 bases). Deletions cut 6 bases from V and 2 bases from J, with 11 bases between. The germline V gene encodes CDR1 LGHNA and CDR2 YSLEER. CDR3 length: 14 amino acids. The CDR3 region has the DNA TGCGCCAGCAGTCAGGGGGGAACCTACAATGAGCAGTTCTTC. Protein: CASSQGGTYNEQFF.

The chain couples TRBV19 to TRBJ2-1; 7 positions match TRBD1. CDR1 is LNHDA, CDR2 SQIVND, per germline (reference sequence). The length of the CDR3 is 14 residues. J lost 2 bases, V lost 9 bases, and 7 bases had no gene match. CDR3 amino acids: CASTLQGTYNEQFF. For the CDR3, the DNA is TGTGCCAGCACACTACAGGGGACCTACAATGAGCAGTTCTTC.

This chain links TRBV15 with TRBJ1-2, with D perhaps matching TRBD1 (6 bases). V gave up 5 bases and J gave up 10 bases, with 11 bases separating them. Germline V gene data show CDR1 as LNHNV and CDR2 as YYDKDF (reference sequence). The CDR3 is made up of 11 amino acids. The CDR3 sequence is CATSAGQTYTF. For the CDR3, the DNA is TGTGCCACCAGCGCAGGACAGACCTACACCTTC.

The chain employs TRBV27 and TRBJ2-7; 7 bases align to TRBD2. The CDR3 is 15 residues long. The V gene's germline CDR1 is MNHEY and CDR2 SMNVEV (reference sequence). Trimming cost V 2 bases and J 3 bases; bases outside gene matches: 7. The CDR3 reads CASSLTAGANYEQYF. The CDR3 DNA reads as TGTGCCAGCAGTTTAACGGCGGGAGCGAACTACGAGCAGTACTTC.

J is TRBJ2-3 and V is TRBV9, with D tentatively TRBD1 (6 bases). The germline V and J ends were trimmed by 0 bases and 2 bases, with 13 bases remaining between them. This CDR3 has 16 residues. The germline CDR1 and CDR2 sequences are SGDLS and YYNGEE. The CDR3 coding sequence is TGTGCCAGCAGCGTAGGACAGGACGCGTTCACAGATACGCAGTATTTT. Amino acid sequence: CASSVGQDAFTDTQYF. Full variable domain (rest looked up from reference TRBV9 and TRBJ2-3): DSGVTQTPKHLITATGQRVTLRCSPRSGDLSVYWYQQSLDQGLQFLIQYYNGEERAKGNILERFSAQQFPDLHSELNLSSLELGDSALYFCASSVGQDAFTDTQYFGPGTRLTVL.

The chain joins TRBV6-1 to TRBJ1-5; unclear D gene. The CDR3 contains 13 residues. The germline gives CDR1 MNHNS, CDR2 SASEGT. Deletions cut 7 bases from V and 4 bases from J, with 11 bases between. CDR3 sequence reads: CASTDTGNQPQHF. Written as DNA, the CDR3 is TGTGCCAGCACTGACACCGGGAATCAGCCCCAGCATTTT.